Presented here are 30 T cell receptor beta chains from one specimen sequenced in a study of blood T cell repertoires in COVID-19 (dated by TCRdb to about 2020). The library was prepared using the immunoSEQ multiplex PCR assay. TCRdb took over this immuneACCESS table, retaining in-frame rearrangements with V and J assigned. Such tables are incomplete; in checked studies, under half of the missing clones stem from an unresolved V gene, and the remainder is unexplained. This sample has about 64,000 clones in its table, and approximately 86% of those were observed once. The ten largest clones add up to roughly 1.2% of the sample. The sample was peripheral blood. Receptor source: a man aged 35 to 55 with acute or convalescent COVID-19.

The V gene is TRBV7-2, the J gene TRBJ1-5, with D unclear. Germline CDR1 is SGHTA and CDR2 is FQGNSA. V gave up 0 bases and J gave up 6 bases, with 6 bases separating them. There are 13 residues in the CDR3. Here the CDR3 DNA reads TGTGCCAGCAGCTTAGCCGGGAGTCAGCCCCAGCATTTT. Residues: CASSLAGSQPQHF.

V gene TRBV5-1 combines with J gene TRBJ2-3; 8 positions agree with TRBD1. There are 15 residues in the CDR3. V shed 4 bases and J 0 bases; nucleotides not matched to a gene: 4. Germline CDR1 reads SGHRS; CDR2 reads YFSETQ. CDR3 in DNA: TGCGCCAGCAGCGGGGACAGGACAAGCACAGATACGCAGTATTTT. Translated, it gives CASSGDRTSTDTQYF.

This sequence joins TRBV3-1 (or the pseudogene TRBV3-2) and TRBJ1-1; TRBD1 might be the D (6 bases). Trimming left V 3 bases short and J 0 bases short, with 11 bases between. The CDR3 has 15 residues. Germline V lookup: CDR1 LGHDT, CDR2 YNNKEL (reference sequence). CDR3 in amino acids: CASSQRGGMNTEAFF. As DNA, the CDR3 is TGTGCCAGCAGCCAGAGAGGGGGTATGAACACTGAAGCTTTCTTT.

The chain carries TRBV5-6 and TRBJ1-2, with 8 nucleotides matching TRBD1. J gave up 13 bases and V 4 bases, and 6 bases lay outside the gene matches. The germline V gene has CDR1 SGHDT and CDR2 YYEEEE. This CDR3 has 11 residues. CDR3 DNA: TGTGCCAGCAGCGGGGGACAGGCCCTCACCTTC. It codes for CASSGGQALTF.

This chain links TRBV6-5 with TRBJ1-2, with 7 bases aligning to TRBD1. The J segment lost 7 bases and the V segment lost 5 bases, leaving 10 bases of the junction unmatched. Germline values: CDR1 MNHEY, CDR2 SVGAGI. The CDR3 runs to 14 residues. The CDR3 loop is CASSTNDRASGYTF. The CDR3 DNA reads as TGTGCCAGCAGTACGAACGACAGGGCTAGTGGCTACACCTTC.

The genes are TRBV6-5 and TRBJ2-1; D possibly corresponds to TRBD1 (6 bases). The ends were cut back, 4 bases at V and 4 bases at J, with 17 bases in the middle. The CDR3 has 16 residues. CDR1 and CDR2 from the germline V gene are MNHEY and SVGAGI. The CDR3 DNA reads as TGTGCCAGCAGTTTCGACAGGCAACGAGTTTACAATGAGCAGTTCTTC. Protein: CASSFDRQRVYNEQFF.

The chain links TRBV6-5 to TRBJ1-4; the match to TRBD1 covers 7 bases. This CDR3 region has 15 residues. With 6 bases clipped from V and 7 bases from J, the junction kept 11 bases outside the gene matches. Per the germline V gene, CDR1 is MNHEY and CDR2 is SVGAGI. The CDR3 DNA is TGTGCCAGCAGCCACGCACAGGGGCAGAGTGAAAAACTGTTTTTT. Translation gives CASSHAQGQSEKLFF.

This clone appeared a single time. The chain links TRBV9 to TRBJ2-7; 8 bases line up with TRBD1. The trim removed 3 bases at V and 3 bases at J, leaving 11 bases unmatched. The CDR3 is 16 residues long. From germline, CDR1 is SGDLS and CDR2 YYNGEE. The CDR3 DNA reads TGTGCCAGCAGCGAATCGGCCGGGACAGGTAACTACGAGCAGTACTTC. Its protein product is CASSESAGTGNYEQYF.

The chain is built from TRBV7-8 and TRBJ2-4, with 8 nucleotides matching TRBD1. The CDR3 totals 14 residues. The junction had 6 bases not matched to a gene; V was cut back by 5 bases and J by 6 bases. CDR1 and CDR2 (germline): SGHVS, FQNEAQ. The CDR3 loop is CASSLTGGRNIQYF. Here the CDR3 DNA reads TGTGCCAGCAGCCTAACAGGGGGTAGAAACATTCAGTACTTC.

The CDR3 sequence is CASSRGVYGEQYF. As DNA, the CDR3 is TGCGCCAGCAGCAGGGGAGTCTATGGAGAGCAGTACTTC. The chain joins TRBV10-1 to TRBJ2-7; tentative D call: TRBD1 (6 bases). The CDR3 sequence is 13 residues long. Trimming took 6 bases from V and 7 from J, leaving 16 bases between them. From germline, CDR1 is WNHNN and CDR2 SYGVQD (reference sequence).

V is TRBV20-1 and J is TRBJ2-1; tentatively, D is TRBD1 (6 bases). This CDR3 has 14 residues. CDR1 is DFQATT and CDR2 is SNEGSKA in the germline V gene (reference sequence). V gave up 3 bases and J gave up 5 bases, with 14 bases separating them. CDR3: CSASDSQGNNEQFF. DNA of the CDR3: TGCAGTGCTAGTGATAGCCAGGGGAACAATGAGCAGTTCTTC.

The CDR3 is CASSSRHTYEQYF. In DNA form, the CDR3 reads TGTGCCAGCAGTTCTCGACATACCTACGAGCAGTACTTC. The chain uses TRBV5-8 and TRBJ2-7, with D unresolved. Trimming shortened V by 5 bases and J by 2 bases, and 11 bases separated the two germline ends. This CDR3 spans 13 amino acids. Germline V CDR1 and CDR2: SGHTS, YDEGEE.

The chain has TRBV30 and TRBJ2-7, with 8 bases lining up with TRBD1. The V and J ends lost 6 bases and 6 bases, in that order; junction bases with no gene match: 4. There are 11 residues in the CDR3. Per germline, CDR1 GTSNPN and CDR2 SVGIG (reference sequence). The CDR3, as DNA: TGTGCCTGTGCGGACAGGGCCGAGCAGTACTTC. Translation: CACADRAEQYF.

The CDR3, as DNA: TGCGCCAGCAAAGCCAAAGGACAGGGGAGTCGGTTATTAGAGACCCAGTACTTC. This sequence encodes CASKAKGQGSRLLETQYF. V and J are TRBV5-1 and TRBJ2-5, with 9 bases fitting TRBD1. Trimming at V came to 6 bases and at J to 4 bases, leaving 19 bases not matched to a gene. The CDR3 runs to 18 residues. Germline CDR1 reads SGHRS; CDR2 reads YFSETQ.

This clone was picked up one time. The chain couples TRBV3-1 (or the pseudogene TRBV3-2) to TRBJ1-5; D is ambiguous. Germline lookup yields CDR1 LGHDT and CDR2 YNNKEL (reference sequence). Trimming removed 4 bases at V and 0 bases at J, with 7 bases between. The CDR3 has 14 residues. CDR3 protein: CASSLRGSNQPQHF. CDR3 sequence (DNA): TGTGCCAGCAGCCTCCGGGGTAGCAATCAGCCCCAGCATTTT.

This clone was detected once. The rearrangement uses TRBV7-2 and TRBJ1-3; weak D call: TRBD1 (6 bases). The CDR3 extends over 13 amino acids. Per germline, CDR1 SGHTA and CDR2 FQGNSA. V shed 2 bases and J shed 7 bases, with 9 bases lying between them. CDR3 in amino acids: CASSLSGANTIYF. CDR3 coding DNA: TGTGCCAGCAGCTTATCAGGGGCCAACACCATATATTTT.

The rearrangement uses TRBV19 and TRBJ1-2; 10 nucleotides agree with TRBD1. CDR1 is LNHDA, CDR2 SQIVND, per germline (reference sequence). The CDR3 contains 12 residues. V trimming: 8 bases; J trimming: 3 bases; junction bases outside the gene matches: 0. This chain's CDR3 is CASGTGDYGYTF. CDR3 sequence (DNA): TGTGCCAGTGGGACAGGGGACTATGGCTACACCTTC.

This chain uses TRBV9 with TRBJ1-1, with 8 nucleotides matching TRBD1. This CDR3 has 13 residues. J lost 11 bases, V lost 0 bases, and 6 bases had no gene match. Germline V lookup: CDR1 SGDLS, CDR2 YYNGEE. The CDR3 spells CASSVGTGTYAFF. The CDR3, as DNA: TGTGCCAGCAGCGTAGGGACAGGGACTTACGCTTTCTTT. Supplemented by reference TRBV9 and TRBJ1-1, the full variable domain reads DSGVTQTPKHLITATGQRVTLRCSPRSGDLSVYWYQQSLDQGLQFLIQYYNGEERAKGNILERFSAQQFPDLHSELNLSSLELGDSALYFCASSVGTGTYAFFGQGTRLTVV.

The chain has TRBV19 and TRBJ1-5, with 7 bases that match TRBD1. CDR3 length equals 14 residues. Germline V lookup: CDR1 LNHDA, CDR2 SQIVND (reference sequence). With V trimmed by 5 bases and J by 3 bases, 4 bases remained unmatched. The DNA for the CDR3 is TGTGCCAGTAGTTCCCAGGGGGACAATCAGCCCCAGCATTTT. This gives the protein CASSSQGDNQPQHF.

The genes are TRBV5-1 and TRBJ1-3; D uncertain. CDR1 and CDR2 from the germline V gene are SGHRS and YFSETQ. The germline V and J ends were trimmed by 3 bases and 1 base, with 5 bases remaining between them. The CDR3 has 13 amino acids. The CDR3 DNA follows: TGCGCCAGCAGCTCGCAGTCTGGAAACACCATATATTTT. It is translated as CASSSQSGNTIYF.

The CDR3: CASSYRQGSGEKLFF. As DNA, the CDR3 is TGCGCCAGCAGCTACCGACAGGGGAGCGGTGAAAAACTGTTTTTT. This sequence joins TRBV5-1 and TRBJ1-4; 8 bases line up with TRBD1. Germline V lookup: CDR1 SGHRS, CDR2 YFSETQ. This CDR3 has 15 amino acids. J gave up 7 bases and V 3 bases, and 8 bases lay outside the gene matches.

V and J are TRBV29-1 and TRBJ2-7, with 11 bases aligning to TRBD1. The CDR3 sequence is 13 residues long. V dropped 6 bases and J dropped 2; count of bases not matched to a gene: 3. The germline V gene encodes CDR1 SQVTM and CDR2 ANQGSEA. In DNA form, the CDR3 reads TGCAGCGTACGGGACAGGGGGACCTACGAGCAGTACTTC. It is translated as CSVRDRGTYEQYF.

The rearrangement joins TRBV6-5 to TRBJ1-6; 9 bases agree with TRBD1. This CDR3 has 15 amino acids. With V trimmed by 7 bases and J by 12 bases, 13 bases remained unmatched. Germline values: CDR1 MNHEY, CDR2 SVGAGI. CDR3 sequence reads: CASKWFGQGLGPLHF. CDR3 DNA: TGTGCCAGCAAGTGGTTTGGACAGGGGTTGGGACCCCTCCACTTT.

This sequence joins TRBV19 and TRBJ1-2, with 9 bases fitting TRBD1. CDR3 length equals 17 residues. J was trimmed by 7 bases and V by 6 bases; bases with no gene match: 18. Germline V gene data show CDR1 as LNHDA and CDR2 as SQIVND (reference sequence). The CDR3: CASRPSGGQGFMGGYTF. Written as DNA, the CDR3 is TGTGCCAGTAGACCCTCGGGGGGACAGGGTTTTATGGGTGGCTACACCTTC. Filled out from reference TRBV19 and TRBJ1-2, the complete variable domain reads DGGITQSPKYLFRKEGQNVTLSCEQNLNHDAMYWYRQDPGQGLRLIYYSQIVNDFQKGDIAEGYSVSREKKESFPLTVTSAQKNPTAFYLCASRPSGGQGFMGGYTFGSGTRLTVV.

This chain joins TRBV4-1 and TRBJ1-2, with D hard to call. V lost 3 bases and J 8 bases, leaving 13 bases between the germline ends. Germline CDR1 is MGHRA and CDR2 is YSYEKL. CDR3 length equals 13 residues. The CDR3 DNA reads TGCGCCAGCAGCCACTACTCAGGAGGAGGCTACACCTTC. Translating it yields CASSHYSGGGYTF.

V gene TRBV5-1 combines with J gene TRBJ1-1, with D unresolved. From germline, CDR1 is SGHRS and CDR2 YFSETQ. Trimming took 3 bases from V and 0 from J, leaving 9 bases between them. The length of the CDR3 is 14 residues. The CDR3 protein is CASSSGRLNTEAFF. CDR3 bases: TGCGCCAGCAGCTCTGGGCGTTTGAACACTGAAGCTTTCTTT.

V and J are TRBV6-5 and TRBJ1-1; unclear D gene. The CDR3 is 14 amino acids. The V and J ends lost 5 bases and 3 bases respectively, with 13 bases between them. The germline gives CDR1 MNHEY, CDR2 SVGAGI. The DNA for the CDR3 is TGTGCCAGCAGTAGTAGGCGTGCGGACACTGAAGCTTTCTTT. This translates into CASSSRRADTEAFF.

Only a few counts were recorded for this clone. This chain links TRBV6-6 with TRBJ2-2, with 8 bases matching TRBD1. Germline V lookup: CDR1 MNHNY, CDR2 SVGAGI (reference sequence). V was pared by 4 bases and J by 5 bases, with 6 bases of the junction left unmatched. This CDR3 contains 15 residues. CDR3 nucleotide sequence: TGTGCCAGCAGTTCCGGGACAGGAAAAACCGGGGAGCTGTTTTTT. This gives the protein CASSSGTGKTGELFF.

J is TRBJ1-6 and V is TRBV5-1; 8 positions agree with TRBD1. The CDR3 has 13 amino acids. Germline assignment: CDR1 SGHRS and CDR2 YFSETQ. The junction had 6 bases not matched to a gene; V was cut back by 6 bases and J by 10 bases. The CDR3 reads CASTRTGRSPLHF. CDR3 in DNA: TGCGCCAGCACAAGGACAGGGAGGTCACCCCTCCACTTT.

This chain uses TRBV6-5 with TRBJ2-5; 9 bases are a match to TRBD1. Germline V lookup: CDR1 MNHEY, CDR2 SVGAGI. V was pared by 8 bases and J by 7 bases, with 8 bases of the junction left unmatched. CDR3 length equals 13 residues. CDR3 protein: CASGNRGLGTQYF. CDR3 in DNA: TGTGCCAGCGGAAACAGGGGGCTGGGGACCCAGTACTTC.